These 13 T cell receptor beta chains came from one sample sequenced in a study of cytomegalovirus exposure and HLA in healthy donors. Amplification used 60 Vbeta primers and 13 Jbeta primers. Assay: immunoSEQ multiplex PCR; the TCRdb copy retains only in-frame clones and omits some. The sample shows about 120,000 clones, 75% of them seen only once. Material: PBMCs. The receptors come from a woman between 50 and 59 years old in good health and CMV-seronegative.

The chain combines TRBV5-1 with TRBJ1-2; 7 bases align to TRBD1. Germline values: CDR1 SGHRS, CDR2 YFSETQ. This CDR3 comprises 16 residues. J gave up 0 bases and V 0 bases, and 5 bases lay outside the gene matches. Written as DNA, the CDR3 is TGCGCCAGCAGCTTGGCCAGGACAGGAGCTAACTATGGCTACACCTTC. Its protein product is CASSLARTGANYGYTF.

The chain is built from TRBV4-1 and TRBJ2-1; 9 nucleotides align to TRBD2. V lost 1 base and J lost 4; bases outside the gene matches: 5. Germline V gives CDR1 MGHRA, CDR2 YSYEKL. The CDR3 totals 16 residues. The CDR3 nucleotides read TGCGCCAGCAGCCAAGTATTACTAGCGGGTTACAATGAGCAGTTCTTC. Translation: CASSQVLLAGYNEQFF.

The rearrangement links TRBV7-8 to TRBJ1-1; D perhaps matches TRBD1 (6 bases). Germline V lookup: CDR1 SGHVS, CDR2 FQNEAQ. CDR3 length: 15 amino acids. Between the trimmed V and J ends, which lost 1 base and 3 bases, there was a span of 12 bases. The CDR3 loop reads CASSLVGGGHTEAFF. CDR3 nucleotides: TGTGCCAGCAGCTTAGTGGGCGGGGGCCACACTGAAGCTTTCTTT.

This clone has only a few counts. The chain carries TRBV11-2 and TRBJ2-5; TRBD2 matches 9 bases. The CDR3 has 17 amino acids. Per germline, CDR1 SGHAT and CDR2 FQNNGV. V was clipped by 6 bases and J by 6 bases; unmatched bases: 17. For the CDR3, the DNA is TGTGCCAGCAGTTGGGTTCGCGGGAGGGACGTGGGCAAGACCCAGTACTTC. It encodes CASSWVRGRDVGKTQYF.

V is TRBV10-3 and J is TRBJ1-1; 8 positions agree with TRBD1. The germline V gene encodes CDR1 ENHRY and CDR2 SYGVKD. V lost 6 bases to trimming and J lost 3 bases; unmatched junction nucleotides: 12. This CDR3 is 16 amino acids long. The CDR3, as DNA: TGTGCCATCAGGCGGACCTTTCAGGGGGCGGACACTGAAGCTTTCTTT. Its protein is CAIRRTFQGADTEAFF.

The chain employs TRBV5-4 and TRBJ1-1; D is possibly TRBD1 (5 bases). V lost 2 bases and J 4 bases, leaving 15 bases between the germline ends. CDR1 is SGHNT, CDR2 YYREEE, per germline (reference sequence). The CDR3 is 15 residues long. The CDR3 spells CASSLDGHRITEAFF. CDR3 nucleotide sequence: TGTGCCAGCAGCTTAGACGGACACCGAATCACTGAAGCTTTCTTT.

The V and J genes are TRBV19 and TRBJ1-2; D is ambiguous. CDR3 length equals 14 residues. From germline, CDR1 is LNHDA and CDR2 SQIVND (reference sequence). Trimming removed 8 bases at V and 0 bases at J, with 13 bases between. The CDR3 here is CASSETGANYGYTF. In DNA, the CDR3 is TGTGCCAGTTCCGAGACGGGAGCTAACTATGGCTACACCTTC.

The chain has TRBV27 and TRBJ2-7; no clear D. This CDR3 contains 15 residues. Between the trimmed V and J ends, which lost 2 bases and 0 bases, there was a span of 11 bases. Germline CDR1 is MNHEY and CDR2 is SMNVEV (reference sequence). The CDR3 coding sequence is TGTGCCAGCAGTTTAGGGCTGGGTAGCTCCTACGAGCAGTACTTC. Translating it yields CASSLGLGSSYEQYF.

The V and J genes are TRBV7-2 and TRBJ2-5; possible D gene TRBD2, 6 bases. Germline CDR1 SGHTA, CDR2 FQGNSA. Trimming pared 5 bases from V and 4 bases from J, leaving 14 bases between. There are 14 residues in the CDR3. The CDR3 reads CASSRMGGRETQYF. The CDR3 DNA sequence: TGTGCCAGCAGCCGGATGGGGGGACGAGAGACCCAGTACTTC.

This clone came up a few times. The chain joins TRBV6-5 to TRBJ2-5; 8 positions agree with TRBD2. From germline, CDR1 is MNHEY and CDR2 SVGAGI. V was pared by 7 bases and J by 3 bases, with 4 bases of the junction left unmatched. The CDR3 totals 13 residues. CDR3 sequence: CASTGLAEETQYF. The CDR3 bases are TGTGCCAGCACAGGACTAGCAGAAGAGACCCAGTACTTC.

The V gene is TRBV5-4, the J gene TRBJ2-7; TRBD2 aligns across 13 bases. CDR1 SGHNT and CDR2 YYREEE come from the germline V gene (reference sequence). Trimming cost V 3 bases and J 0 bases; bases outside gene matches: 6. The CDR3 runs to 17 residues. The CDR3 region has the DNA TGTGCCAGCAGCTCCCTCGGGACTAGCGGGACCTCCTACGAGCAGTACTTC. This translates into CASSSLGTSGTSYEQYF.

This rearrangement joins TRBV5-6 to TRBJ2-2; 10 nucleotides align to TRBD2. Germline V gene lookup returns CDR1 SGHDT and CDR2 YYEEEE. The V segment lost 2 bases and the J segment 1 base; nucleotides outside the gene matches: 2. The CDR3 loop spans 16 amino acids. As DNA, the CDR3 is TGTGCCAGCAGCTTTCTAGCGGGAGTGAACACCGGGGAGCTGTTTTTT. As protein: CASSFLAGVNTGELFF. Drawing the rest from reference TRBV5-6 and TRBJ2-2, the complete variable domain is DAGVTQSPTHLIKTRGQQVTLRCSPKSGHDTVSWYQQALGQGPQFIFQYYEEEERQRGNFPDRFSGHQFPNYSSELNVNALLLGDSALYLCASSFLAGVNTGELFFGEGSRLTVL.

This sequence joins TRBV7-2 and TRBJ1-5; TRBD1 aligns across 10 bases. There are 15 residues in the CDR3. Per germline, CDR1 SGHTA and CDR2 FQGNSA. V was pared by 4 bases and J by 6 bases, with 6 bases of the junction left unmatched. The CDR3 loop reads CASSWDRGGSQPQHF. CDR3 DNA sequence: TGTGCCAGCAGCTGGGACAGGGGAGGCAGTCAGCCCCAGCATTTT. The full variable domain, in which reference TRBV7-2 and TRBJ1-5 provide the parts outside the CDR3, is GAGVSQSPSNKVTEKGKDVELRCDPISGHTALYWYRQSLGQGLEFLIYFQGNSAPDKSGLPSDRFSAERTGGSVSTLTIQRTQQEDSAVYLCASSWDRGGSQPQHFGDGTRLSIL.